These T cell receptor beta chains were read from a single sample in a study of cytomegalovirus exposure and HLA in healthy donors. TCRdb's copy holds only in-frame clones and misses some; the assay was immunoSEQ multiplex PCR. The table records around 130,000 clones, over 70% of them present only once. The sample consisted of PBMCs. All receptors derive from a woman aged 40-49 years in good health and CMV-seronegative. CDR3s include the opening cysteine and the closing phenylalanine or tryptophan. D genes are given only for firm matches. For some rows the clone size is stated as once, few or many, or as a class when expanded; others skip it.

D gene,clone size,V gene,J gene,CDR3 DNA,CDR3 protein
NA,NA,TRBV5-6,TRBJ1-2,TGTGCCAGCGGAATGGGGTGGCAGGGCTATGGCTACACCTTC,CASGMGWQGYGYTF
TRBD1,NA,TRBV2,TRBJ2-2,TGTGCCAGCAGTCCACCCCCGGGACAGGGCATGGGGACCGGGGAGCTGTTTTTT,CASSPPPGQGMGTGELFF
TRBD2,few,TRBV30,TRBJ2-1,TGTGCCTGGAGTGTACCCCGGACTAGCGGGAGTCCCAATGAGCAGTTCTTC,CAWSVPRTSGSPNEQFF
TRBD1,NA,TRBV6-5,TRBJ1-2,TGTGCCAGCAGTACGAGGGACAGAGCTAACTATGGCTACACCTTC,CASSTRDRANYGYTF
NA,NA,TRBV28,TRBJ1-5,TGTGCCAGCAGCCAAAGCCGGCCCCAGCATTTT,CASSQSRPQHF
NA,NA,TRBV6-1,TRBJ2-5,TGTGCCAGCAGTACCGGGGTAGGGATGGAGACCCAGTACTTC,CASSTGVGMETQYF
NA,NA,TRBV5-1,TRBJ2-3,TGCGCCAGCAGCCACCAAGCCGGTACTAGCACAGATACGCAGTATTTT,CASSHQAGTSTDTQYF
TRBD2,medium-sized,TRBV6-1,TRBJ2-1,TGTGCCAGCAGTGAAACTAGCGGGGGTTCCAATGAGCAGTTCTTC,CASSETSGGSNEQFF
NA,NA,TRBV9,TRBJ1-1,TGTGCCAGCAGCGTAGGGCCGGGGTGGAACACTGAAGCTTTCTTT,CASSVGPGWNTEAFF
TRBD1,NA,TRBV7-9,TRBJ1-2,TGTGCCAGCAGCCCGAGGACGGAGGGGGCCTATGGCTACACCTTC,CASSPRTEGAYGYTF
NA,once,TRBV5-1,TRBJ2-1,TGCGCCAGCAGCTTGGAGAGGGACAATGAGCAGTTCTTC,CASSLERDNEQFF
TRBD1,NA,TRBV6-1,TRBJ1-1,TGTGCCAGCAGCGGGACAGGGGGGAACACTGAAGCTTTCTTT,CASSGTGGNTEAFF
NA,NA,TRBV7-9,TRBJ2-2,TGTGCCAGCAGCTTACATCTTGGGGCGCCCGGGGAGCTGTTTTTT,CASSLHLGAPGELFF
TRBD2,NA,TRBV7-9,TRBJ2-5,TGTGCCAGCAGCTGGAAACCGGGGGGGCCTTTAGAGACCCAGTACTTC,CASSWKPGGPLETQYF
TRBD1,NA,TRBV28,TRBJ1-2,TGTGCCAGCAGCCTGGGACAGGCTAACTATGGCTACACCTTC,CASSLGQANYGYTF
TRBD1,NA,TRBV28,TRBJ1-1,TGTGCCAGCAGTTCGATAACAGGGGGCCACACTGAAGCTTTCTTT,CASSSITGGHTEAFF
NA,NA,TRBV5-5,TRBJ2-7,TGTGCCAGCATACAGACCGGAGAGCAGTACTTC,CASIQTGEQYF
TRBD1,NA,TRBV5-1,TRBJ2-3,TGCGCCAGCAGCTTGAGACAGGGGGAGGCAGATACGCAGTATTTT,CASSLRQGEADTQYF
NA,NA,TRBV7-6,TRBJ2-3,TGTGCCAGCAGCCACCGAGGATCCACAGATACGCAGTATTTT,CASSHRGSTDTQYF
TRBD1,NA,TRBV19,TRBJ2-7,TGTGCCAGTAGCCCCGCCACAGGGGGATATCAGTACTTC,CASSPATGGYQYF
TRBD2,NA,TRBV9,TRBJ2-7,TGTGCCAGCAGCGTAGGGGCCGGCGGGCTAGCGGGGACCTACGAGCAGTACTTC,CASSVGAGGLAGTYEQYF
NA,NA,TRBV6-6,TRBJ2-5,TGTGCCAGCAGTTACTACACCCAAGAGACCCAGTACTTC,CASSYYTQETQYF
NA,NA,TRBV6-1,TRBJ2-5,TGTGCCAGCAGCCGCGCGCGGCGGTTGACCCAGTACTTC,CASSRARRLTQYF
NA,NA,TRBV19,TRBJ2-7,TGTGCCAGTAGTATCTGTACTACCTACGAGCAGTACTTC,CASSICTTYEQYF
NA,few,TRBV28,TRBJ1-1,TGTGCCAGCAGCTCTCACGCAAACCGGGGGGTCACTGAAGCTTTCTTT,CASSSHANRGVTEAFF
NA,NA,TRBV6-1,TRBJ1-4,TGTGCCAGCAGTGACTCAGGGCTTGAAAAACTGTTTTTT,CASSDSGLEKLFF
TRBD2,few,TRBV6-5,TRBJ2-1,TGTGCCAGCAGTTACTTGACTAGCGGGTTGTATGAGCAGTTCTTC,CASSYLTSGLYEQFF
TRBD1,NA,TRBV9,TRBJ2-1,TGTGCCAGCAGCGTACGACAGGGGGCGGATCCTTCCTACAATGAGCAGTTCTTC,CASSVRQGADPSYNEQFF
NA,NA,TRBV4-2,TRBJ2-1,TGTGCCAGCAGCCAAGATAGGAGGGCCTCTTCCTACAATGAGCAGTTCTTC,CASSQDRRASSYNEQFF
TRBD1,once,TRBV18,TRBJ2-3,TGTGCCAGCTCACCCTCGACAGGGCCCGATACGCAGTATTTT,CASSPSTGPDTQYF
NA,once,TRBV2,TRBJ2-7,TGTGCCAGCGAGGCCCGAGCCTACGAGCAGTACTTC,CASEARAYEQYF
NA,NA,TRBV21-1,TRBJ1-4,TGTGCCTTCCCGGGGTCTTCTCATGAAAAACTGTTTTTT,CAFPGSSHEKLFF